Following are 21 T cell receptor beta chains from one sample sequenced in a study of CD8 T cells in Susac syndrome. The authors reverse transcribed roughly 0.5 to 1 ug RNA with random hexamers. TCRdb processed the immunoSEQ multiplex PCR reads anew with MiXCR; each CDR3 protein has one entry. This table has 150,000 to 200,000 distinct CDR3 sequences, approximately 93% appearing once. Material for sequencing was CD4+ T cells from PBMCs. Receptor source: a human donor with multiple sclerosis.

This chain connects TRBV3-1 to TRBJ2-1; 11 nucleotides align to TRBD2. After removal of 4 bases from V and 4 bases from J, the junction contained 6 bases not matched to a gene. CDR1 is LGHDT, CDR2 YNNKEL, per germline (reference sequence). This CDR3 contains 16 residues. The CDR3 DNA follows: TGTGCCAGCAGCCCGCCCCTAGCGGGAGGTTACAATGAGCAGTTCTTC. Its translation is CASSPPLAGGYNEQFF.

The rearrangement joins TRBV27 to TRBJ2-7; D may correspond to TRBD1 or TRBD2 (5 bases each). Trimming cost V 4 bases and J 6 bases, with 22 bases left between them. Germline values: CDR1 MNHEY, CDR2 SMNVEV (reference sequence). This CDR3 is 16 amino acids long. CDR3 in amino acids: CASSSYGGLQGAEQYF. The CDR3 DNA follows: TGTGCCAGCAGTTCTTATGGGGGTTTGCAAGGTGCCGAGCAGTACTTC.

This chain joins TRBV29-1 and TRBJ2-4; the D gene is possibly TRBD2 (5 bases). Germline V lookup: CDR1 SQVTM, CDR2 ANQGSEA. V dropped 5 bases and J dropped 5 bases, with 13 bases sitting between them. CDR3 length equals 13 residues. CDR3 protein: CSVKRQVENIQYF. The CDR3 region has the DNA TGCAGCGTTAAGCGGCAGGTCGAAAACATTCAGTACTTC.

The V gene is TRBV3-1, the J gene TRBJ2-3; TRBD2 matches 7 bases. Germline CDR1 and CDR2: LGHDT and YNNKEL (reference sequence). This CDR3 spans 14 amino acids. Trimming removed 3 bases from V and 0 bases from J; junction bases left unmatched: 0. The CDR3 bases are TGTGCCAGCAGCCATAGCGGGAGCACAGATACGCAGTATTTT. It is translated as CASSHSGSTDTQYF.

The genes are TRBV7-9 and TRBJ2-7; D might be TRBD2 (6 bases). Trimming left V 1 base short and J 3 bases short, with 16 bases between. Germline assignment: CDR1 SEHNR and CDR2 FQNEAQ (reference sequence). The CDR3 covers 16 residues. The CDR3 DNA follows: TGTGCCAGCAGCTTAGGATGGGGTCGGGAGAGCTACGAGCAGTACTTC. Protein sequence: CASSLGWGRESYEQYF.

The V gene is TRBV20-1, the J gene TRBJ2-5, with D tentatively TRBD1 (6 bases). From germline, CDR1 is DFQATT and CDR2 SNEGSKA (reference sequence). V dropped 5 bases and J dropped 5 bases, with 18 bases sitting between them. The CDR3 loop spans 14 amino acids. This chain's CDR3 is CSAAEPGVGETQYF. The CDR3 region has the DNA TGCAGTGCTGCCGAGCCAGGGGTGGGGGAGACCCAGTACTTC.

The chain uses TRBV5-6 and TRBJ2-1; 7 bases agree with TRBD2. Germline V gene data show CDR1 as SGHDT and CDR2 as YYEEEE. J was trimmed by 1 base and V by 4 bases; bases with no gene match: 17. CDR3 length equals 19 residues. DNA for the CDR3: TGTGCCAGCAGCGGGGGGGGAGGGTCCTGGTGGAGTTCCTACAATGAGCAGTTCTTC. It translates to CASSGGGGSWWSSYNEQFF.

V is TRBV9 and J is TRBJ1-2; weak D call: TRBD1 (5 bases). This CDR3 region has 13 residues. The ends were cut back, 1 base at V and 7 bases at J, with 11 bases in the middle. From germline, CDR1 is SGDLS and CDR2 YYNGEE. CDR3 DNA: TGTGCCAGCAGCGTACTTCAGGGCAGTGGCTACACCTTC. As protein: CASSVLQGSGYTF. The variable domain in full, completed from reference TRBV9 and TRBJ1-2, reads DSGVTQTPKHLITATGQRVTLRCSPRSGDLSVYWYQQSLDQGLQFLIQYYNGEERAKGNILERFSAQQFPDLHSELNLSSLELGDSALYFCASSVLQGSGYTFGSGTRLTVV.

The CDR3 bases are TGTGCCAGCAGCCGACTTGGGGTCATGAACACTGAAGCTTTCTTT. Its protein is CASSRLGVMNTEAFF. This rearrangement joins TRBV12-3 or TRBV12-4 to TRBJ1-1, with D uncertain. Trimming removed 6 bases at V and 0 bases at J, with 14 bases between. The CDR3 spans 15 residues.

V usage is TRBV30 and J usage is TRBJ2-1; TRBD2 matches 7 bases. In germline, CDR1 is GTSNPN, CDR2 SVGIG (reference sequence). V shed 4 bases, J shed 3 bases, and the junction held 12 bases outside the gene matches. The CDR3 runs to 16 residues. The DNA of the CDR3 is TGTGCCTGGACCCAGCGGGGTACCTTGTTCTACAATGAGCAGTTCTTC. This sequence encodes CAWTQRGTLFYNEQFF.

This clonotype was seen a handful of times. The chain employs TRBV30 and TRBJ2-5; 7 nucleotides align to TRBD1. The CDR3 consists of 12 residues. V shed 0 bases, J shed 13 bases, and the junction held 8 bases outside the gene matches. In germline, CDR1 is GTSNPN, CDR2 SVGIG (reference sequence). The chain's CDR3 is CAWSVGGDSPYF. CDR3 nucleotide sequence: TGTGCCTGGAGTGTGGGTGGGGACAGTCCGTACTTC.

V and J are TRBV18 and TRBJ2-7; the match to TRBD2 covers 13 bases. Germline CDR1 and CDR2: KGHSH and LQKENI. J lost 5 bases, V lost 3 bases, and 13 bases had no gene match. The CDR3 has 18 amino acids. CDR3 coding DNA: TGTGCCAGCTCACCTCCTTTTCTTGGACTAGCGGGAGTTGACGAGCAGTACTTC. Translated: CASSPPFLGLAGVDEQYF.

This clonotype has a single count. The rearrangement links TRBV30 to TRBJ1-2, with D perhaps matching TRBD1 (5 bases). The V gene's germline CDR1 is GTSNPN and CDR2 SVGIG (reference sequence). The V gene lost 4 bases and the J gene lost 8 bases, with 17 bases spanning the gap. CDR3 length equals 13 residues. The CDR3 region is CAWIRQPPGGYTF. The CDR3 region has the DNA TGTGCCTGGATCCGACAGCCACCGGGCGGCTACACCTTC.

J is TRBJ2-7 and V is TRBV5-4, with 7 bases that match TRBD1. This CDR3 comprises 13 residues. Germline CDR1 is SGHNT and CDR2 is YYREEE (reference sequence). J gave up 5 bases and V 6 bases, and 8 bases lay outside the gene matches. The CDR3 loop reads CASTGTVGDEQYF. The CDR3, as DNA: TGTGCCAGCACCGGGACAGTCGGCGACGAGCAGTACTTC.

The rearrangement joins TRBV30 to TRBJ1-1; D possibly corresponds to TRBD1 (6 bases). Per germline, CDR1 GTSNPN and CDR2 SVGIG (reference sequence). The CDR3 spans 13 residues. Trimming took 3 bases from V and 4 from J, leaving 12 bases between them. Written as DNA, the CDR3 is TGTGCCTGGAGGCCGACAGGAAGCACTGAAGCTTTCTTT. Translated, it gives CAWRPTGSTEAFF.

This rearrangement joins TRBV2 to TRBJ1-2, with 10 bases matching TRBD1. Per the germline V gene, CDR1 is SNHLY and CDR2 is FYNNEI. The CDR3 totals 13 residues. V lost 5 bases to trimming and J lost 9 bases; unmatched junction nucleotides: 6. In DNA, the CDR3 is TGTGCCAGCAGTACGACAGGGGGCGCGAGCTACACCTTC. Amino acids: CASSTTGGASYTF.

This chain uses TRBV5-1 with TRBJ2-2, with D hard to call. This CDR3 is built from 13 residues. From germline, CDR1 is SGHRS and CDR2 YFSETQ. The V gene lost 0 bases and the J gene lost 5 bases, with 5 bases spanning the gap. The CDR3 reads CASSLAQTGELFF. Written as DNA, the CDR3 is TGCGCCAGCAGCTTGGCCCAAACCGGGGAGCTGTTTTTT.

This clonotype was picked up one time. This chain links TRBV29-1 with TRBJ2-7; 7 bases line up with TRBD1. V dropped 1 base and J dropped 6; count of bases not matched to a gene: 3. This CDR3 region has 12 residues. In germline, CDR1 is SQVTM, CDR2 ANQGSEA. The DNA for the CDR3 is TGCAGCGTTGAAGTAGACAGGGCCGAGCAGTACTTC. Protein product: CSVEVDRAEQYF.

This chain joins TRBV20-1 and TRBJ1-5; 8 nucleotides align to TRBD1. Germline assignment: CDR1 DFQATT and CDR2 SNEGSKA (reference sequence). CDR3 size: 15 residues. V lost 4 bases, J lost 0 bases, and 5 bases stayed unmatched. The CDR3 bases are TGCAGTGCTACGACAGGGGCCATTAGCAATCAGCCCCAGCATTTT. Encoded protein: CSATTGAISNQPQHF.

The chain has TRBV7-9 and TRBJ1-2; a weak D match, TRBD1 (6 bases). V gave up 5 bases and J gave up 4 bases, with 20 bases separating them. The CDR3 is 16 amino acids. Germline values: CDR1 SEHNR, CDR2 FQNEAQ (reference sequence). CDR3 DNA sequence: TGTGCCAGCAGCCCAACTGGACAGCCCGTGCCCTATGGCTACACCTTC. This encodes CASSPTGQPVPYGYTF.

The chain couples TRBV29-1 to TRBJ2-7; possible D gene TRBD2, 7 bases. The CDR3 is made up of 14 amino acids. CDR1 is SQVTM and CDR2 is ANQGSEA in the germline V gene. Deletions cut 6 bases from V and 2 bases from J, with 17 bases between. For the CDR3, the DNA is TGCAGCGTCGGGGGGCGGGCCTCTACCTACGAGCAGTACTTC. It translates to CSVGGRASTYEQYF.